A single TCR beta chain is shown here with its context. What it binds is unknown. The length of the CDR3 is 12 residues. CDR1 is SGHDN and CDR2 is FVKESK in the germline V gene. Trimming shortened V by 4 bases and J by 6 bases, and 9 bases separated the two germline ends. The data derive from a study of CD8+CD57+ T cells in acquired aplastic anemia. The patients chosen for sequencing had shown expansion of CD8+CD57+ cells (detected by flow cytometry). Each patient had severe acquired aplastic anemia. The study's findings and limits: The study identified twenty-nine CD8+ CDR3 sequences shared by patients and controls.

According to the study, genomic DNA was the template for TCR beta VDJ and CDR3 profiling. MiXCR, run by TCRdb on the reads, gives a single entry per CDR3 protein. The sample carries about 95,000 distinct CDR3 sequences, about 67% recorded once. The chain couples TRBV14 to TRBJ2-5; D gene ambiguous. The receptor was isolated from a human donor with aplastic anemia. The sample taken for sequencing was sorted CD4+, CD8+, or CD8+CD57+ T cells (not recorded which) from PBMCs. Here the CDR3 reads CASSPTLKTQYF. As DNA, the CDR3 is TGTGCCAGCAGCCCCACCCTAAAGACCCAGTACTTC.